Below are 5 T cell receptor beta chains sequenced from a single sample in a study of CXCR3-negative and CXCR3-positive naive CD8 T cells. The TRB cDNA libraries were prepared by 5' RACE with UMI labels. TCRdb re-analyzed the 5' RACE reads; it lists each CDR3 protein once, without DNA. The ten top clones account for nearly 0.5%, within a sample of 100,000 to 150,000 distinct CDR3 sequences. Sample: naive CXCR3- CD8+ T cells from blood. The subset denotes: CD45RO-CCR7+CD27+CD95- naive CD8+ T cells lacking CXCR3 (TNR3-). These receptors were taken from a human donor in good health. Some clones in this sample may be carry-over from other donors' samples.

The chain joins TRBV4-1 to TRBJ2-1. CDR1 is MGHRA, CDR2 YSYEKL, per germline. This CDR3 is 13 amino acids long. The CDR3 spells CASSQDLSNEQFF.

V usage is TRBV4-3 and J usage is TRBJ1-2; TCRdb's assignment of TRBD1 cannot be checked, as there is no DNA. This CDR3 comprises 13 residues. The V gene's germline CDR1 is LGHNA and CDR2 YSLEER. The CDR3 sequence is CASSPGRGHGYTF.

This sequence joins TRBV21-1 and TRBJ1-2; TCRdb's D gene call, TRBD1, goes unchecked for lack of DNA. TRBV21-1 is reported as a pseudogene. The CDR3 is made up of 17 amino acids. The CDR3 sequence: CASSKSIGRETNYGYTF.

The rearrangement joins TRBV9 to TRBJ2-3; with no DNA, the TCRdb D assignment of TRBD2 cannot be verified. Germline lookup yields CDR1 SGDLS and CDR2 YYNGEE. The CDR3 sequence is 16 residues long. The CDR3 spells CASSGSASGVTDTQYF.

This chain uses TRBV7-3 with TRBJ2-1; TCRdb's assignment of TRBD2 cannot be checked, as there is no DNA. CDR1 SGHTA and CDR2 FQGTGA come from the germline V gene. The CDR3 covers 19 residues. CDR3: CASSFGPLSWREANNEQFF.